This TCR beta chain stems from a study of T cell responses to AZD1222 COVID-19 vaccine. Study-wide results and caveats: Repertoire sampling happened only post peak T cell response. Vaccine-related CD4 TCRs covered spike, predominating at 160-218 and 743-854. Females outnumbered males among donors, who were mostly white British; clonal diversity was possibly underestimated.

Profiled with immunoSEQ multiplex PCR; TCRdb holds only in-frame clones, not every one. The table includes approximately 100,000 clones, over 80% detected once. Note on this clone: Its specificity is unknown.

V was shortened by 0 bases and J by 10 bases, with 15 bases between the two germline ends. Germline loops: CDR1 SGHAT, CDR2 FQDESV (reference sequence). The CDR3 runs to 14 residues. This TCR came from an adult in good health. Sequenced here: peripheral blood, sampled on day 0 of AZD1222 vaccination. The rearrangement uses TRBV11-1 and TRBJ1-1, with a weak D call TRBD1 (5 bases). CDR3 sequence (DNA): TGTGCCAGCAGCTTAGCACAGGCTAAAAGCGGAGCTTTCTTT. The encoded protein is CASSLAQAKSGAFF.